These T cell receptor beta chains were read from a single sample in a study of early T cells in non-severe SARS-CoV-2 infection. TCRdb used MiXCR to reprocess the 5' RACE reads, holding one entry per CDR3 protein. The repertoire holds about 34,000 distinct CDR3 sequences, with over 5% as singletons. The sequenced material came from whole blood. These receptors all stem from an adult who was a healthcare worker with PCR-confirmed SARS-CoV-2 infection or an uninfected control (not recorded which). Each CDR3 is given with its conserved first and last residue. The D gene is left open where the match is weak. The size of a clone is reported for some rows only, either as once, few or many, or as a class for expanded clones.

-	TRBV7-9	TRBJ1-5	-	CASSLEAEPQHF	TGTGCCAGCAGCTTAGAAGCGGAGCCCCAGCATTTT
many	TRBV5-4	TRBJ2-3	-	CASSFRNGIADTQYF	TGTGCCAGCAGCTTCAGGAACGGGATCGCAGATACGCAGTATTTT
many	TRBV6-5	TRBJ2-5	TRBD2	CASTSLGLAGETQYF	TGTGCCAGCACCTCGCTGGGACTAGCGGGGGAGACCCAGTACTTC
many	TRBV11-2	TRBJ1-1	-	CASSPRTGNTEAFF	TGTGCCAGCAGCCCCAGGACGGGGAACACTGAAGCTTTCTTT
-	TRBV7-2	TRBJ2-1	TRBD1	CASSSPGQLRNEQFF	TGTGCCAGCAGCTCACCGGGACAGCTCAGAAATGAGCAGTTCTTC
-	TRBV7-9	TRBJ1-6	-	CASSSYLTPLHF	TGTGCCAGCAGCTCCTATCTGACACCCCTCCACTTT
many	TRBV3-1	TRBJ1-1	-	CASSPSAIMNTEAFF	TGTGCCAGCAGTCCCTCGGCCATCATGAACACTGAAGCTTTCTTT
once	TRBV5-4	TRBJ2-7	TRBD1	CASSRTGGFGEQYF	TGTGCCAGCAGCCGGACAGGGGGCTTTGGAGAGCAGTACTTC
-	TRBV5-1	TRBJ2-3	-	CASSSGTSMGTQYF	TGCGCCAGCAGCTCCGGGACTTCTATGGGTACGCAGTATTTT
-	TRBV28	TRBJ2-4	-	CASSSLRGQQYF	TGTGCCAGCAGTTCGCTTAGGGGTCAGCAGTACTTC
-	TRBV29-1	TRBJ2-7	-	CSVAGRGGYEQYF	TGCAGCGTTGCAGGCAGGGGTGGCTACGAGCAGTACTTC
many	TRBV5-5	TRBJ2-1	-	CASSLLDRSTSEQFF	TGTGCCAGCAGTCTCCTGGACAGGTCGACTAGTGAGCAGTTCTTC
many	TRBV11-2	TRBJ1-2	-	CASSLGRQYGYTF	TGTGCCAGCAGCTTAGGGCGACAATATGGCTACACCTTC
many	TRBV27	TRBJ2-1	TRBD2	CASSPTWTSYNEQFF	TGTGCCAGCAGTCCCACCTGGACTAGCTACAATGAGCAGTTCTTC
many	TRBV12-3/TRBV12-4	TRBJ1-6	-	CASSLVLGSPLHF	TGTGCCAGCAGTTTAGTTTTAGGGTCACCCCTCCACTTT
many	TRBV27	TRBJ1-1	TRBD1	CASSLQGGRTEAFF	TGTGCCAGCAGTTTACAGGGGGGAAGAACTGAAGCTTTCTTT
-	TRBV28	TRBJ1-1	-	CASSFGRVNTEAFF	TGTGCCAGCAGTTTTGGACGGGTAAACACTGAAGCTTTCTTT
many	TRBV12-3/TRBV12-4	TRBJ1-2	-	CASKAGAANYGYTF	TGTGCCAGCAAAGCCGGGGCCGCTAACTATGGCTACACCTTC
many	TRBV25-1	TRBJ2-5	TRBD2	CASSASGGARETQYF	TGTGCCAGCAGTGCTAGCGGGGGGGCCAGGGAGACCCAGTACTTC
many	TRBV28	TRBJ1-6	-	CASSELIASPLHF	TGTGCCAGCAGTGAGCTTATCGCGTCACCCCTCCACTTT
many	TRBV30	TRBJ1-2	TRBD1	CAWTGGRYGYTF	TGTGCCTGGACAGGGGGGCGTTATGGCTACACCTTC
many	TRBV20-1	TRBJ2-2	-	CSARRTGELFF	TGCAGTGCCCGGAGGACCGGGGAGCTGTTTTTT
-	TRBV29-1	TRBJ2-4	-	CSARLIAKNIQYF	TGCAGCGCCCGACTGATAGCCAAAAACATTCAGTACTTC
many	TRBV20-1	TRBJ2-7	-	CSARAGAREQYF	TGCAGTGCTAGGGCAGGGGCGAGGGAGCAGTACTTC
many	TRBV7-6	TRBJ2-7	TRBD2	CASTLTSGDNEQYF	TGTGCCAGCACCTTGACTAGCGGGGACAACGAGCAGTACTTC
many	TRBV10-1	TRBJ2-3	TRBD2	CASSELTSGGTDTQYF	TGCGCCAGCAGTGAGTTAACTAGCGGCGGCACAGATACGCAGTATTTT
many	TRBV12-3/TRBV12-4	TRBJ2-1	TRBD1	CASSRPGTGFAEQFF	TGTGCCAGCAGCCGCCCCGGGACAGGGTTCGCTGAGCAGTTCTTC
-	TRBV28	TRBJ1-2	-	CASSFQPSHYGYTF	TGTGCCAGCAGTTTTCAGCCATCCCACTATGGCTACACCTTC
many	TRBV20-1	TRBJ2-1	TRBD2	CSASGGASREQFF	TGCAGTGCTAGCGGGGGGGCCTCTAGAGAGCAGTTCTTC
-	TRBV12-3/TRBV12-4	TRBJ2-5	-	CASSLETGLWETQYF	TGTGCCAGCAGTTTAGAGACTGGGCTATGGGAGACCCAGTACTTC
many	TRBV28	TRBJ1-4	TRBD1	CASSVSGTANEEKLFF	TGTGCCAGCTCCGTTTCCGGGACAGCGAACGAGGAAAAACTGTTTTTT
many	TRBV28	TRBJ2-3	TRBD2	CASTNRASGATDTQYF	TGTGCCAGCACCAACCGGGCTAGCGGGGCCACAGATACGCAGTATTTT
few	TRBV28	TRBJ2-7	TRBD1	CASRPGQGFHEQYF	TGTGCCAGCAGGCCGGGACAGGGTTTTCACGAGCAGTACTTC
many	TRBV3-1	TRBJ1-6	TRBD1	CASSQTGYNSPLHF	TGTGCCAGCAGCCAGACAGGGTACAATTCACCCCTCCACTTT
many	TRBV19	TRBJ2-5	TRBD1	CASSLTGDQETQYF	TGTGCCAGTAGTCTCACAGGGGACCAAGAGACCCAGTACTTC
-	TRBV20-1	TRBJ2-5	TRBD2	CSARDRLAGGKQETQYF	TGCAGTGCTAGAGATCGACTAGCGGGGGGGAAACAAGAGACCCAGTACTTC
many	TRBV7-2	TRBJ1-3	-	CASSLVKGLSENTIYF	TGTGCCAGCAGCTTAGTCAAGGGCCTCTCTGAAAACACCATATATTTT
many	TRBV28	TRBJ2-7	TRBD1	CASSPVGQGNYEQYF	TGTGCCAGCAGTCCTGTCGGACAGGGGAACTACGAGCAGTACTTC
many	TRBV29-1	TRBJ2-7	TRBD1	CSVRLTGSSYEQYF	TGCAGCGTGCGCCTGACAGGGAGCTCCTACGAGCAGTACTTC
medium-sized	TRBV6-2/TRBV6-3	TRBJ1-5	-	CASSYPQPQHF	TGTGCCAGCAGTTACCCCCAGCCCCAGCATTTT
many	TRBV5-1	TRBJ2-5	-	CASRPRGQETQYF	TGCGCCAGCAGGCCCAGGGGCCAAGAGACCCAGTACTTC
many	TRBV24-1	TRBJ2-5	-	CATSPTDPQETQYF	TGTGCCACCAGCCCGACAGATCCACAAGAGACCCAGTACTTC
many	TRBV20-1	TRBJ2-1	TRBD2	CSARGYSGGVYNEQFF	TGCAGTGCTAGAGGCTACAGCGGGGGGGTGTACAATGAGCAGTTCTTC
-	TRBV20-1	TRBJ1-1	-	CSGQMNTEAFF	TGCAGTGGACAGATGAACACTGAAGCTTTCTTT
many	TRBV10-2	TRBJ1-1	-	CASSDRFFGKSPIAEAFF	TGCGCCAGCTCAGACAGGTTTTTCGGTAAAAGTCCCATTGCTGAAGCTTTCTTT
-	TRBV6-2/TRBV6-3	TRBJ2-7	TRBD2	CASSLAGPSYEQYF	TGTGCCAGCAGTTTAGCGGGGCCTTCCTACGAGCAGTACTTC
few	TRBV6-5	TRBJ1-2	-	CASGTLGGVGYGYTF	TGTGCCAGCGGAACTTTGGGGGGCGTTGGCTATGGCTACACCTTC
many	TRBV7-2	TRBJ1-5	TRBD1	CASSLGTGGYQPQHF	TGTGCCAGCAGCTTAGGGACAGGGGGCTATCAGCCCCAGCATTTT
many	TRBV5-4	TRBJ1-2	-	CASSPAGDYGYTF	TGTGCCAGCAGCCCAGCTGGGGACTATGGCTACACCTTC
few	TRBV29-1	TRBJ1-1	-	CSGDTGLGNTEAFF	TGCAGCGGGGACACAGGGTTGGGGAACACTGAAGCTTTCTTT
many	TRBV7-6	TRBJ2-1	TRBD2	CASSPAHKRGGYNEQFF	TGTGCCAGCAGCCCAGCACATAAGCGGGGGGGCTACAATGAGCAGTTCTTC
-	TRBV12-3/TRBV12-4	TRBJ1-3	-	CASSSTVSSGNTIYF	TGTGCCAGCAGTTCAACAGTGAGCTCTGGAAACACCATATATTTT
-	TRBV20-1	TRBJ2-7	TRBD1	CSARPTGDEQYF	TGCAGTGCTAGACCGACAGGGGACGAGCAGTACTTC
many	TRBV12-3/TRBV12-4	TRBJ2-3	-	CASSLRLVSTDTQYF	TGTGCCAGCAGTTTACGACTAGTTAGCACAGATACGCAGTATTTT
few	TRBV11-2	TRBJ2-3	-	CASSQRPGSGTDTQYF	TGTGCCAGCAGCCAGCGCCCAGGTAGCGGAACAGATACGCAGTATTTT
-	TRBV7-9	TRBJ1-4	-	CASSLVDEKLFF	TGTGCCAGCAGCTTAGTTGATGAAAAACTGTTTTTT
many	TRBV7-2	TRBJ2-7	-	CASTSPTYEQYF	TGTGCCAGCACTTCGCCGACCTACGAGCAGTACTTC
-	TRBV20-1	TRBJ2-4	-	CSATTELLVKNIQYF	TGCAGTGCTACCACAGAATTACTAGTCAAAAACATTCAGTACTTC
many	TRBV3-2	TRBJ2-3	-	CASSLWTSGGMRTDTQYF	TGTGCCAGCAGCCTCTGGACTAGCGGGGGGATGAGGACAGATACGCAGTATTTT